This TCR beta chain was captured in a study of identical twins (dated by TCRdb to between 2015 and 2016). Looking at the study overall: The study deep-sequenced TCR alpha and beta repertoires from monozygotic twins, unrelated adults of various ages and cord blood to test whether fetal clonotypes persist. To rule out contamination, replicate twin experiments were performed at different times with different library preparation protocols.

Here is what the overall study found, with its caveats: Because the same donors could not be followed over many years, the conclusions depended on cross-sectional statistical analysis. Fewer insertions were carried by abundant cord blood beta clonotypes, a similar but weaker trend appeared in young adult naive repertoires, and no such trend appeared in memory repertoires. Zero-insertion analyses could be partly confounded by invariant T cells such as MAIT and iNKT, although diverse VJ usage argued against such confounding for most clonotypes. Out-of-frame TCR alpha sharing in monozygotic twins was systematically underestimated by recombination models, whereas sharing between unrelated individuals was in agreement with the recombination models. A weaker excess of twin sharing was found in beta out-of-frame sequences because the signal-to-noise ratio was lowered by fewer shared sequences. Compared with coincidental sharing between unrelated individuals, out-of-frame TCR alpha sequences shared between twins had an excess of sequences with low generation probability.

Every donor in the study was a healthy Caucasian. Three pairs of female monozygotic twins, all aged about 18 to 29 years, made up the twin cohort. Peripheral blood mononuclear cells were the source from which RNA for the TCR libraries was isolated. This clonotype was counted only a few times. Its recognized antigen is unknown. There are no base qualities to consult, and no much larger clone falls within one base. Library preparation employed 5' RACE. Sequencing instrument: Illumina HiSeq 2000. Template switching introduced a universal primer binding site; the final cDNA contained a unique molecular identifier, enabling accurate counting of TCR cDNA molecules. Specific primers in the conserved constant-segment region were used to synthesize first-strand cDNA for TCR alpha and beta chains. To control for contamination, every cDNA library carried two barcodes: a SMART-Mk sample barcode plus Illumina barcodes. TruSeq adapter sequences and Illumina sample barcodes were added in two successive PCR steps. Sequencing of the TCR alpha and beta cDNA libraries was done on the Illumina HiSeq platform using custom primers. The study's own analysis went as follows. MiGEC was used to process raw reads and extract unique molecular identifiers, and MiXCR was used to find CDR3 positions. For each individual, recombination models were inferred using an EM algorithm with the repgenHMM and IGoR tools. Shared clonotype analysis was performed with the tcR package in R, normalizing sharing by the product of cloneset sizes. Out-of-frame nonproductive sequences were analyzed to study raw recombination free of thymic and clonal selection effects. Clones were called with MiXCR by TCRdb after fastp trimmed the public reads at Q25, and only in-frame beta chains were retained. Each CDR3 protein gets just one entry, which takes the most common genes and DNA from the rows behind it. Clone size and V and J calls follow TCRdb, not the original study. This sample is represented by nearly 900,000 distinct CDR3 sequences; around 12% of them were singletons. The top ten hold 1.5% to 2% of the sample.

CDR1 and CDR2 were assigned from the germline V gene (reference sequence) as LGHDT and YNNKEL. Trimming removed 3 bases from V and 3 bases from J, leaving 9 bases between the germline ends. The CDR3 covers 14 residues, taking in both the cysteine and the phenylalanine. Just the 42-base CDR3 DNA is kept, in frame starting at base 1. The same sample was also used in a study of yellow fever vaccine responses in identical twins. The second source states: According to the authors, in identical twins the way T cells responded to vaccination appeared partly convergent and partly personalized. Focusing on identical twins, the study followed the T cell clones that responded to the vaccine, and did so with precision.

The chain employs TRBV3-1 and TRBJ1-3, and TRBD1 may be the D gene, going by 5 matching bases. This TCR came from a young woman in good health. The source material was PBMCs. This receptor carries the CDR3 CASSQTDLGNTIYF. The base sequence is TGTGCCAGCAGCCAGACAGATCTTGGAAACACCATATATTTT.